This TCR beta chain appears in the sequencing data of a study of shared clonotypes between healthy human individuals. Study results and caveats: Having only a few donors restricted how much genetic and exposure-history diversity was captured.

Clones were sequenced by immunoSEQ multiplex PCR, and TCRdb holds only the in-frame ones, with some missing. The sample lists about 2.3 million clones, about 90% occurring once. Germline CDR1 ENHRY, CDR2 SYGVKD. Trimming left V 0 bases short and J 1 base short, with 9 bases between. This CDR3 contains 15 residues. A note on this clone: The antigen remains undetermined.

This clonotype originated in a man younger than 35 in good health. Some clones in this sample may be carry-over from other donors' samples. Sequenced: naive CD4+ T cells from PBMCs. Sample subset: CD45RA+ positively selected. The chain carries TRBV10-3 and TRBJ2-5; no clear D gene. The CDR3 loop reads CAISESWAAQETQYF. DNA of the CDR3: TGTGCCATCAGTGAGTCGTGGGCAGCCCAAGAGACCCAGTACTTC.